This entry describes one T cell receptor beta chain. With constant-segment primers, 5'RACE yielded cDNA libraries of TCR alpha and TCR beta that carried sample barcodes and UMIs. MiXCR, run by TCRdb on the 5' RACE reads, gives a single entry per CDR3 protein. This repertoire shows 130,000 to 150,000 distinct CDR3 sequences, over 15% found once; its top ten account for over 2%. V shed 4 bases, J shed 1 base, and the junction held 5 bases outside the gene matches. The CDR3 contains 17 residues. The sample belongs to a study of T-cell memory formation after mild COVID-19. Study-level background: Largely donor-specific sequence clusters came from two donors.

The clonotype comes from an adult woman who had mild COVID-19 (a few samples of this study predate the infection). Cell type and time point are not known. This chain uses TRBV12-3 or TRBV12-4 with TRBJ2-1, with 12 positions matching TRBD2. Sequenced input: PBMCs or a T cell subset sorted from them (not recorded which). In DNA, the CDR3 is TGTGCCAGCAGTTCCGGACTAGCGGGGAGGTCCTACAATGAGCAGTTCTTC. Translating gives CASSSGLAGRSYNEQFF.